This TCR beta chain originates from a study of cytomegalovirus exposure and HLA in healthy donors. The table came from immunoSEQ multiplex PCR; TCRdb's copy has only in-frame clones and leaves some out. This sample has 90,000 to 110,000 clones, with 85% to 90% found just once. Study observations and caveats: Cytomegalovirus status was reportedly diagnosed by the classifier with high specificity and sensitivity.

This clone has just one count. Its antigen is unknown. The sequencing sample was made of PBMCs. This clonotype originated in a woman aged 18-29 years in good health and CMV-seronegative.

The CDR3 spells CASSLNLRELFF. The CDR3 bases are TGCGCCAGCAGCTTGAACTTACGGGAGCTGTTTTTT. J is TRBJ2-2 and V is TRBV5-1; no firm D call. Germline lookup yields CDR1 SGHRS and CDR2 YFSETQ. The CDR3 runs to 12 residues. Trimming pared 1 base from V and 9 bases from J, leaving 7 bases between.